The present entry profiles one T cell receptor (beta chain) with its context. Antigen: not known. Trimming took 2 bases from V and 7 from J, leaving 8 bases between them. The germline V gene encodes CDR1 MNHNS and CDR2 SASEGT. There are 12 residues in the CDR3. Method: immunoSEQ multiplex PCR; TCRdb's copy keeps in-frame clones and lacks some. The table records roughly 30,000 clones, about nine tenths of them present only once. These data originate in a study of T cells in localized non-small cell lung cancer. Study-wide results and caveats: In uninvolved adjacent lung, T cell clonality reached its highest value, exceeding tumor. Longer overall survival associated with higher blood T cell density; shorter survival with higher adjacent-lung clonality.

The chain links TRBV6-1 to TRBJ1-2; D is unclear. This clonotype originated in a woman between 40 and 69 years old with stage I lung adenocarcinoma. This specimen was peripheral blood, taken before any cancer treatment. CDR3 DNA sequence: TGTGCCAGCAGTGAAAATGGTCTTGGCTACACCTTC. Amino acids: CASSENGLGYTF.